The rows below give T cell receptor beta chains drawn from one sample of a study of blood T cell repertoires in COVID-19. The assay was immunoSEQ multiplex PCR, and TCRdb's table has in-frame clones only and misses some. Of 43,000 or so clones in the sample, roughly 90% were seen once. The sequencing input was peripheral blood. These receptors were collected from a man aged 55 to 70 with active COVID-19. Both conserved end residues are part of each CDR3. D genes are given only for firm matches. Size values are once, few and many counts, or a class for expanded clones, and some rows have none.

d_gene,v_gene,abundance,j_gene,len,CDR3aa,CDR3nt
TRBD2,TRBV5-6,NA,TRBJ2-1,19,CASSFSAGGGQGTYNEQFF,TGTGCCAGCAGCTTTTCGGCGGGAGGGGGTCAAGGGACCTACAATGAGCAGTTCTTC
TRBD2,TRBV24-1,NA,TRBJ2-1,16,CATSDTSGSSYNEQFF,TGTGCCACCAGTGACACTAGCGGGAGCTCCTACAATGAGCAGTTCTTC
TRBD2,TRBV25-1,NA,TRBJ2-1,16,CASSDLTSGSYNEQFF,TGTGCCAGCAGTGACCTGACTAGCGGCTCCTACAATGAGCAGTTCTTC
TRBD1,TRBV2,NA,TRBJ2-1,15,CASRPGQRMHNEQFF,TGTGCCAGCAGGCCGGGACAGCGAATGCACAATGAGCAGTTCTTC
NA,TRBV6-2/TRBV6-3,NA,TRBJ2-1,16,CASSYESGLTYNEQFF,TGTGCCAGCAGTTACGAGTCGGGACTCACCTACAATGAGCAGTTCTTC
TRBD1,TRBV3-1/TRBV3-2,NA,TRBJ1-3,16,CASSRATGTEGNTIYF,TGTGCCAGCAGCCGCGCCACCGGGACAGAAGGAAACACCATATATTTT
NA,TRBV19,NA,TRBJ1-1,13,CASSIELTGEAFF,TGTGCCAGTAGTATAGAGTTAACAGGGGAAGCTTTCTTT
TRBD1,TRBV30,NA,TRBJ2-3,14,CAGSRDRGPDTQYF,TGTGCCGGGAGCCGGGACAGGGGACCAGATACGCAGTATTTT
TRBD1,TRBV9,NA,TRBJ2-7,15,CASSYTTGPPYEQYF,TGTGCCAGCAGCTATACGACAGGGCCCCCCTACGAGCAGTACTTC
NA,TRBV6-5,NA,TRBJ2-1,15,CASSRRGDSYNEQFF,TGTGCCAGCAGCCGCAGGGGGGATTCCTACAATGAGCAGTTCTTC
TRBD2,TRBV24-1,NA,TRBJ2-2,12,CATSRASGTLFF,TGTGCCACCAGCCGGGCTAGCGGGACACTGTTTTTT
TRBD2,TRBV7-2,NA,TRBJ2-4,16,CASSAGGGRARHIQYF,TGTGCCAGCAGCGCTGGGGGAGGGAGGGCCCGGCACATTCAGTACTTC
NA,TRBV5-1,NA,TRBJ2-7,12,CASSSSGYEQYF,TGCGCCAGCAGCTCTTCGGGGTACGAGCAGTACTTC
TRBD2,TRBV5-1,NA,TRBJ2-5,15,CASSLLLAAQETQYF,TGCGCCAGCAGCTTACTCCTAGCGGCTCAAGAGACCCAGTACTTC
TRBD1,TRBV5-1,NA,TRBJ2-7,15,CASSLRTGDYYEQYF,TGCGCCAGCAGCTTGAGGACAGGGGACTACTACGAGCAGTACTTC
TRBD1,TRBV6-6,NA,TRBJ2-5,15,CASSHQTGYGETQYF,TGTGCCAGCAGTCACCAGACAGGGTACGGGGAGACCCAGTACTTC
NA,TRBV30,NA,TRBJ1-1,13,CAWRPQLNTEAFF,TGTGCCTGGAGGCCGCAACTTAACACTGAAGCTTTCTTT
NA,TRBV5-5,NA,TRBJ1-1,13,CASSPQGNTEAFF,TGTGCCAGCAGCCCACAGGGGAACACTGAAGCTTTCTTT
NA,TRBV5-6,once,TRBJ2-6,18,CASSLSGTGYSGANVLTF,TGTGCCAGCAGCTTGTCGGGCACAGGGTACTCTGGGGCCAACGTCCTGACTTTC
NA,TRBV28,NA,TRBJ2-4,18,CASTMDGGSRLDKNIQYF,TGTGCCAGCACTATGGATGGCGGTAGTAGATTGGACAAAAACATTCAGTACTTC
NA,TRBV6-5,NA,TRBJ2-2,14,CASRSGQNTGELFF,TGTGCCAGCAGATCGGGACAAAACACCGGGGAGCTGTTTTTT
NA,TRBV24-1,NA,TRBJ2-5,13,CATSDPDRETQYF,TGTGCCACCAGTGACCCCGACAGGGAGACCCAGTACTTC
NA,TRBV24-1,NA,TRBJ1-1,15,CATSAPPPADTEAFF,TGTGCCACCAGTGCCCCTCCACCGGCGGACACTGAAGCTTTCTTT
NA,TRBV14,NA,TRBJ1-1,13,CASSLTGNTEAFF,TGTGCCAGCAGCCTGACAGGGAACACTGAAGCTTTCTTT
NA,TRBV12-3/TRBV12-4,few,TRBJ1-1,12,CASSQGLAEAFF,TGTGCCAGCAGTCAGGGACTGGCTGAAGCTTTCTTT
TRBD1,TRBV12-3/TRBV12-4,NA,TRBJ1-5,13,CASRGQGDQPQHF,TGTGCCAGCAGGGGACAGGGCGATCAGCCCCAGCATTTT
TRBD2,TRBV7-8,NA,TRBJ2-7,14,CASSLGLAGYEQYF,TGTGCCAGCAGCCTGGGACTAGCGGGTTACGAGCAGTACTTC
NA,TRBV5-1,NA,TRBJ2-7,17,CASSLDAPPQGSYEQYF,TGCGCCAGCAGCTTGGATGCCCCCCCCCAGGGTAGCTACGAGCAGTACTTC
NA,TRBV19,NA,TRBJ1-5,15,CASSIDGVGGQPQHF,TGTGCCAGTAGTATAGACGGAGTGGGAGGTCAGCCCCAGCATTTT
TRBD1,TRBV29-1,NA,TRBJ2-1,15,CSVRTGTGIYNEQFF,TGCAGCGTCCGTACCGGGACAGGGATCTACAATGAGCAGTTCTTC
NA,TRBV5-6,NA,TRBJ2-3,11,CASSSRDTQYF,TGTGCCAGCAGCTCGAGGGATACGCAGTATTTT
TRBD1,TRBV4-2,NA,TRBJ2-6,20,CASSQEVLQGASSGANVLTF,TGTGCCAGCAGCCAAGAGGTATTACAGGGGGCGAGTTCTGGGGCCAACGTCCTGACTTTC
TRBD1,TRBV7-2,NA,TRBJ1-4,20,CASSLAPLRGQGATNEKLFF,TGTGCCAGCAGCTTAGCCCCCCTTAGGGGACAGGGGGCAACTAATGAAAAACTGTTTTTT
NA,TRBV19,NA,TRBJ2-3,14,CASSIAPSTDTQYF,TGTGCCAGTAGTATAGCCCCTAGCACAGATACGCAGTATTTT
NA,TRBV24-1,NA,TRBJ2-2,14,CATSREGIPGELFF,TGTGCCACCAGTCGGGAAGGTATTCCCGGGGAGCTGTTTTTT
NA,TRBV4-1,NA,TRBJ2-1,18,CASSQGATAGLTYNEQFF,TGCGCCAGCAGCCAAGGGGCTACGGCGGGCCTAACCTACAATGAGCAGTTCTTC
NA,TRBV30,once,TRBJ2-7,15,CAWSVQDRYSYEQYF,TGTGCCTGGAGTGTACAGGACCGATACTCCTACGAGCAGTACTTC
NA,TRBV7-4,NA,TRBJ2-3,14,CASSSHRGTDTQYF,TGTGCCAGCAGCTCACATCGTGGCACAGATACGCAGTATTTT
NA,TRBV15,NA,TRBJ1-6,16,CATSRDPNRLDSPLHF,TGTGCCACCAGCAGAGATCCGAACAGGCTAGATTCACCCCTCCACTTT
NA,TRBV2,NA,TRBJ2-5,14,CASSGGRGWETQYF,TGTGCCAGCAGTGGTGGCAGGGGATGGGAGACCCAGTACTTC
NA,TRBV27,NA,TRBJ1-6,14,CASSLRQDNSPLHF,TGTGCCAGCAGTTTACGGCAGGATAATTCACCCCTCCACTTT
TRBD2,TRBV11-2,once,TRBJ2-1,16,CASSLSASGSHNEQFF,TGTGCCAGCAGCTTATCAGCTAGCGGGTCCCACAATGAGCAGTTCTTC
TRBD1,TRBV11-2,NA,TRBJ2-1,16,CASSSSEFRGRNEQFF,TGTGCCAGCAGCTCCTCTGAGTTTAGGGGGCGGAATGAGCAGTTCTTC
NA,TRBV19,NA,TRBJ1-6,17,CASSIDGQPEENSPLHF,TGTGCCAGTAGTATTGACGGGCAGCCGGAGGAGAATTCACCCCTCCACTTT
TRBD2,TRBV5-4,NA,TRBJ2-3,17,CASNTKRGGRGTDTQYF,TGTGCCAGCAACACTAAGCGGGGGGGCCGAGGAACAGATACGCAGTATTTT
NA,TRBV7-9,NA,TRBJ1-4,16,CASSLAGRATNEKLFF,TGTGCCAGCAGCTTAGCAGGGAGGGCAACTAATGAAAAACTGTTTTTT